This T cell receptor (beta chain) stems from a study of response to subunit inactivated influenza vaccine. TCRdb re-analysed the RT-PCR reads in MiXCR, keeping a single row per CDR3 protein. The profile shows about 540,000 distinct CDR3 sequences, under 30% of them singletons. V shed 6 bases and J shed 2 bases, with 15 bases lying between them. This CDR3 region has 15 residues. Germline V gives CDR1 SGHRS, CDR2 YFSETQ. The same sample was also used in a study of T cells expressing NK-cell markers. That publication notes: The cDNA for TCR beta came from 5'RACE template switching with UMIs. Sorted CD3+CD56-NKG2C+, CD3+CD56+NKG2C- and CD3+CD56+NKG2C+ T cells were the source of the TCR beta repertoires. Eight donors were sequenced, of whom seven were HCMV-seropositive, while the remaining one was HCMV-seronegative. NKG2C+ dominant clonotypes from 6 or 7 donors made up about 1.0-8% of CD8+ T cells. These clonotypes additionally ranked first within the CD3+CD56-NKG2C+ fraction of a handful of donors.

The input for sequencing was CD4+ T cells sorted from PBMCs, taken roughly 12 days after vaccination. This TCR was recovered from a man aged 45-65 years who received an inactivated influenza vaccine. The gene calls are TRBV5-1 and TRBJ2-1; D might be TRBD1 or TRBD2, each matching 7 bases. The CDR3 loop is CASIQGGLPYNEQFF. CDR3 nucleotides: TGCGCCAGCATCCAGGGGGGGCTTCCCTACAATGAGCAGTTCTTC.